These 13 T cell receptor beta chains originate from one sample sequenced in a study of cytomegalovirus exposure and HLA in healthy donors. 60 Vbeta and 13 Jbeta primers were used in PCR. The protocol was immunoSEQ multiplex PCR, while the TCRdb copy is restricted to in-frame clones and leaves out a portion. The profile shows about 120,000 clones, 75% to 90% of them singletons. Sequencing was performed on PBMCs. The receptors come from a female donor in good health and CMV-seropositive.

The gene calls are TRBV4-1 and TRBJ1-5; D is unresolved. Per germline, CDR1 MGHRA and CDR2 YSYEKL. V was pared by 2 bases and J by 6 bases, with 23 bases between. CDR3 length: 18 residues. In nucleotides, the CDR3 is TGCGCCAGCAGCCAACTTCCCCCATTTGGAGGGCAGGTTCAGCCCCAGCATTTT. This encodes CASSQLPPFGGQVQPQHF.

Written as DNA, the CDR3 is TGTGCCAGCAGCTTAGCGGGCTCGGCATCTTATGGCTACACCTTC. The encoded protein is CASSLAGSASYGYTF. The J gene is TRBJ1-2, the V gene TRBV7-9; no firm D call. The CDR3 runs to 15 residues. V was trimmed by 0 bases and J by 5 bases, leaving 13 bases between them. Per germline, CDR1 SEHNR and CDR2 FQNEAQ (reference sequence).

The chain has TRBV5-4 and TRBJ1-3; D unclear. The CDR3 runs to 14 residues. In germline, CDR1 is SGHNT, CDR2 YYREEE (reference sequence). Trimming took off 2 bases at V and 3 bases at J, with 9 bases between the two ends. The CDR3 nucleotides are TGTGCCAGCAGCTTCATGGAGGTTGGAAACACCATATATTTT. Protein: CASSFMEVGNTIYF.

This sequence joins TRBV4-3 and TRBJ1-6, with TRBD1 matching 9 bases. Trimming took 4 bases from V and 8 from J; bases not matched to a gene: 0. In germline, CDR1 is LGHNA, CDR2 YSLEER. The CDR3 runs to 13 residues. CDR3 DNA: TGCGCCAGCAGCCGACAGGGGGATTCACCCCTCCACTTT. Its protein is CASSRQGDSPLHF.

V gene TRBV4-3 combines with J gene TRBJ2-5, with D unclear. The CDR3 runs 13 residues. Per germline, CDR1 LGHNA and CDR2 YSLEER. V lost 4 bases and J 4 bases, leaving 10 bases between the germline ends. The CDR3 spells CASSLVVGETQYF. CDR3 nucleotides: TGCGCCAGCAGCCTGGTAGTCGGAGAGACCCAGTACTTC.

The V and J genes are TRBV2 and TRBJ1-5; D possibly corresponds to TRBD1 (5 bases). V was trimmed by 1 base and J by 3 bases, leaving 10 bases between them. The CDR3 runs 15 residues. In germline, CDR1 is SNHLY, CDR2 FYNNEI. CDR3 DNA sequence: TGTGCCAGCAGTGAAGGGGGCTGGGCCAATCAGCCCCAGCATTTT. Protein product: CASSEGGWANQPQHF.

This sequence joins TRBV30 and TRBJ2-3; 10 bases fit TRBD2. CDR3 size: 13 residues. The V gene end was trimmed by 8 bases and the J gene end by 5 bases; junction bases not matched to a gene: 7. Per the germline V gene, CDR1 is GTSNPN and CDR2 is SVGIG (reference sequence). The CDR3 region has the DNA TGTGCCGGGTCTAGCGGGGGCGAAGATACGCAGTATTTT. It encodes CAGSSGGEDTQYF.

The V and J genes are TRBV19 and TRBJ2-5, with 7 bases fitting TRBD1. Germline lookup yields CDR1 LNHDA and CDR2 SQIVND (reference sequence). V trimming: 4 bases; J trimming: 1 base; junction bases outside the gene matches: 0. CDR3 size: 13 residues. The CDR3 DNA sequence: TGTGCCAGTAGTAAGGGGGCCCAAGAGACCCAGTACTTC. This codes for CASSKGAQETQYF.

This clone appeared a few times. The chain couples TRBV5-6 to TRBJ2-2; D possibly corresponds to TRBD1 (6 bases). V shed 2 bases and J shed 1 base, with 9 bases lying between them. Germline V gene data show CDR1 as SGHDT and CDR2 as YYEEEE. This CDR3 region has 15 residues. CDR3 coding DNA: TGTGCCAGCAGCTTTGGACAGATGAACACCGGGGAGCTGTTTTTT. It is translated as CASSFGQMNTGELFF.

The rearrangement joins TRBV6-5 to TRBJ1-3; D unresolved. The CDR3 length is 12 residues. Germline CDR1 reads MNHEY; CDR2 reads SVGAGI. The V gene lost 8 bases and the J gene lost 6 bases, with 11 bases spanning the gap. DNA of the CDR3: TGTGCCAGCGGAGTGATGCCAAACACCATATATTTT. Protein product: CASGVMPNTIYF.

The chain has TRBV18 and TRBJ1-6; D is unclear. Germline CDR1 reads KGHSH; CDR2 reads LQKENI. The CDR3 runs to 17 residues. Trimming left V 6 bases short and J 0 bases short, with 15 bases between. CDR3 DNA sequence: TGTGCCAGCTCGCCTACGGTCCCGAGCTCCTATAATTCACCCCTCCACTTT. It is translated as CASSPTVPSSYNSPLHF.

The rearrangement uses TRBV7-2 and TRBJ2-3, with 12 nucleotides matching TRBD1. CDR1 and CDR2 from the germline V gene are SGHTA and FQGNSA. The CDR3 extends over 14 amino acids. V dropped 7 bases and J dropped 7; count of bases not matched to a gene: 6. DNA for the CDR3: TGTGCCAGCATCCCTGGGACAGGGGGCTATACGCAGTATTTT. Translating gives CASIPGTGGYTQYF.

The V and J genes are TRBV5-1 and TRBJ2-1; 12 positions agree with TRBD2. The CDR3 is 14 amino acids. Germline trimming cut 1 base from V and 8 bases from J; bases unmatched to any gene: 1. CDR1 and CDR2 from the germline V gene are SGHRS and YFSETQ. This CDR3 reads CASSLTSGGHEQFF. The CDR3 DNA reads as TGCGCCAGCAGCTTGACTAGCGGGGGGCATGAGCAGTTCTTC. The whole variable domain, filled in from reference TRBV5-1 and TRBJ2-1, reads KAGVTQTPRYLIKTRGQQVTLSCSPISGHRSVSWYQQTPGQGLQFLFEYFSETQRNKGNFPGRFSGRQFSNSRSEMNVSTLELGDSALYLCASSLTSGGHEQFFGPGTRLTVL.